The rows below give T cell receptor beta chains drawn from one sample of a study of T cell responses to AZD1222 COVID-19 vaccine. Sequencing used immunoSEQ multiplex PCR; TCRdb keeps in-frame clones, though not all of them. The sample holds around 130,000 clones; 75% to 95% are singletons and the top ten take 4% to 5%. The sample consisted of peripheral blood, taken 28 days after the second dose of the MenACWY control vaccine. The receptor set was obtained from an adult who received the MenACWY meningococcal vaccine as a control. The CDR3 runs from the conserved cysteine through the conserved F or W. The D gene is left open where the match is weak. Only some rows state a clone size, as once, few, many or a class for expanded clones.

-,once,TRBV2,TRBJ1-2,13,TGTGCCAGCAGCTTAGACGGCAACTATGGCTACACCTTC,CASSLDGNYGYTF
TRBD1,-,TRBV2,TRBJ2-5,13,TGTGCCAGCAGCAAAAGGGGGCAGGAGACCCAGTACTTC,CASSKRGQETQYF
-,-,TRBV3-1/TRBV3-2,TRBJ1-3,15,TGTGCCAGCAGCCAAGGCGGGTATCCGGGAAACACCATATATTTT,CASSQGGYPGNTIYF
-,once,TRBV5-1,TRBJ2-3,14,TGCGCCAGCAGCTTGGTGGGCCGCACAGATACGCAGTATTTT,CASSLVGRTDTQYF
-,-,TRBV7-9,TRBJ2-2,12,TGTGCCAGCAGACCGACCACCGGGGAGCTGTTTTTT,CASRPTTGELFF
-,-,TRBV7-9,TRBJ1-4,14,TGTGCCAGCAGCTTCCCCAACTTAGGTGAAAAACTGTTTTTT,CASSFPNLGEKLFF
-,-,TRBV4-1,TRBJ1-6,14,TGCGCCAGCAGCCAAGTTAGGTATAATTCACCCCTCCACTTT,CASSQVRYNSPLHF
TRBD1,-,TRBV25-1,TRBJ2-2,16,TGTGCCAGCTATTCCTTATCCGGGACAGGGGCCGGGGAGCTGTTTTTT,CASYSLSGTGAGELFF
-,-,TRBV13,TRBJ2-3,15,TGTGCCAGCAGCCCTCATGCGGCCGGCACAGATACGCAGTATTTT,CASSPHAAGTDTQYF
-,-,TRBV10-3,TRBJ2-3,15,TGTGCCATCAGTGGAGGCGGGACTGGCACAGATACGCAGTATTTT,CAISGGGTGTDTQYF
-,-,TRBV7-3,TRBJ2-7,14,TGTGCCAGCAGCTTAGGCTATGGGGTCTACGAGCAGTACTTC,CASSLGYGVYEQYF
-,-,TRBV7-9,TRBJ2-3,13,TGTGCCAGCAGCCCCCCAGGTGGGGATACGCAGTATTTT,CASSPPGGDTQYF
TRBD1,-,TRBV15,TRBJ2-3,18,TGTGCCACCAGCAGATACTCCGGGACAGGGTCCTACACAGATACGCAGTATTTT,CATSRYSGTGSYTDTQYF
TRBD2,-,TRBV7-9,TRBJ2-3,17,TGTGCCAGCAGCCCGCCGACTAGCGGGAGGGTCACAGATACGCAGTATTTT,CASSPPTSGRVTDTQYF